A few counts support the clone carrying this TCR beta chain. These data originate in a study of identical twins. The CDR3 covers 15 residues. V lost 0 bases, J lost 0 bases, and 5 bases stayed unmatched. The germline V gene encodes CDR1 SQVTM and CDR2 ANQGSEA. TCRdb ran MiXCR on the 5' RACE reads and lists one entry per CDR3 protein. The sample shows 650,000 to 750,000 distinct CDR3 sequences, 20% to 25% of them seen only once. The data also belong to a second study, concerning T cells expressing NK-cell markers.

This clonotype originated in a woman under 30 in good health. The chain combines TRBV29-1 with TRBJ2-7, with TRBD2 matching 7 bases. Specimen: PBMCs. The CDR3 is CSVEDHLADSYEQYF. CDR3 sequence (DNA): TGCAGCGTTGAAGATCACCTAGCGGACTCCTACGAGCAGTACTTC.